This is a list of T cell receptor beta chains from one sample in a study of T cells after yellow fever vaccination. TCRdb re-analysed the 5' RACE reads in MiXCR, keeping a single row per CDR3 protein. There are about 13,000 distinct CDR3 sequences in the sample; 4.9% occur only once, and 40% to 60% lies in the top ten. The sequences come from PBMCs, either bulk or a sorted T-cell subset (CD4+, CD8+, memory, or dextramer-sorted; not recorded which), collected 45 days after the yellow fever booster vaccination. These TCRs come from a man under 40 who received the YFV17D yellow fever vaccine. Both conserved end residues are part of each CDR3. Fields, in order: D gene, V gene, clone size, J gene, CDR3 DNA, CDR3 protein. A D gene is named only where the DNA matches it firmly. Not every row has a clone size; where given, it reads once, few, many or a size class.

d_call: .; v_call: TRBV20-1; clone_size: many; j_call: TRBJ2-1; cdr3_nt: TGCAGTGCTGGACCCCTTGAGGGAGCGTTGGATTACAATGAGCAGTTCTTC; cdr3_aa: CSAGPLEGALDYNEQFF
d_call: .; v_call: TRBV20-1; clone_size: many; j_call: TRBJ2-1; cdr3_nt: TGCAGTGCTAGAGGACTGGGTGAGCAGTTCTTC; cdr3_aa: CSARGLGEQFF
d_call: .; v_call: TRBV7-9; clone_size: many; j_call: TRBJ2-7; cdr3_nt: TGTGCCAGCAGCTCTATGATAACCTACGAGCAGTACTTC; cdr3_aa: CASSSMITYEQYF
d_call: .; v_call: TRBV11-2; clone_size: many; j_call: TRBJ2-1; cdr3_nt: TGTGCCAGCAGCTTAGATCGGGGAAGGCAGTTCTTC; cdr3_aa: CASSLDRGRQFF
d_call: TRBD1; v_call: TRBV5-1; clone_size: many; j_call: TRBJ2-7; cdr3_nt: TGCGCCAGCAGCTCGACCGGGACAGCCTACGAGCAGTACTTC; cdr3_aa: CASSSTGTAYEQYF
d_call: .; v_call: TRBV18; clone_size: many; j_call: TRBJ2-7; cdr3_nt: TGTGCCAGCTCACCACCTGGGGTGAGCTCCTACGAGCAGTACTTC; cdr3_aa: CASSPPGVSSYEQYF
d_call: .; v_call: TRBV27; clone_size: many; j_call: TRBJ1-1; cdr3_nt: TGTGCCAGCAGTGAAACAGGCTGGACTGAAGCTTTCTTT; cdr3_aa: CASSETGWTEAFF
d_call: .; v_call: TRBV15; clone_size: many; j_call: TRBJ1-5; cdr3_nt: TGTGCCACCAGCAGAGATCGGGCCCATAGCAATCAGCCCCAGCATTTT; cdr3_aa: CATSRDRAHSNQPQHF
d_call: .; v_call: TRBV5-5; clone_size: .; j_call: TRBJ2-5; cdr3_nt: TGTGCCAGCAGCTTGCGTACTCAAGAGACCCAGTACTTC; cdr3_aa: CASSLRTQETQYF
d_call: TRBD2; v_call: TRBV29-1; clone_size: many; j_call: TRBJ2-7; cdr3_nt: TGCAGCGTTGAAGGCGGGAGTAGTTCAGGACAGTACTTC; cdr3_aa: CSVEGGSSSGQYF
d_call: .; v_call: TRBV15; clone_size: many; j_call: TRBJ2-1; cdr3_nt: TGTGCCACCAGCGGCCGCGCAGCGGACGGAAGCGAGCAGTTCTTC; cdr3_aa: CATSGRAADGSEQFF
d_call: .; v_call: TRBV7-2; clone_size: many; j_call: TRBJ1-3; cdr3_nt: TGTGCCAGCAGCTTAGTCGAGATGGACTCTGGAAACACCATATATTTT; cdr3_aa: CASSLVEMDSGNTIYF
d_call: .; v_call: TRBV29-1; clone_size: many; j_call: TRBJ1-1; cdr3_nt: TGCAGCTGTGACAATTCGGGCGTCACTGAAGCTTTCTTT; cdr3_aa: CSCDNSGVTEAFF
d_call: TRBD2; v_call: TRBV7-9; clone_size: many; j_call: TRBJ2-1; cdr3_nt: TGTGCCAGCAGCTCGACTAGCGGGCTATACAATGAGCAGTTCTTC; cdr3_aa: CASSSTSGLYNEQFF
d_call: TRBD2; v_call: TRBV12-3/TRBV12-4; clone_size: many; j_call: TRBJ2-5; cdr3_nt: TGTGCCAGCAGTTTCGGGTCTAGCGGGGATCAAGAGACCCAGTACTTC; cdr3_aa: CASSFGSSGDQETQYF
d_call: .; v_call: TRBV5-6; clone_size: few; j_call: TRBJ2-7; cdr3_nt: TGTGCCAGCAGCCCCGGGACACTCGGCGAGCAGTACTTC; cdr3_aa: CASSPGTLGEQYF
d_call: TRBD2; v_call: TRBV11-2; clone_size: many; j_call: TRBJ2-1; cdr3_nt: TGTGCCAGCAGCGGTCCTAGCGGGGCAGACAATGAGCAGTTCTTC; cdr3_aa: CASSGPSGADNEQFF
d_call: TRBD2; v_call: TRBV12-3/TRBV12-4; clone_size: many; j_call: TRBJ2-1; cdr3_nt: TGTGCCAGCAGCCCCGCTATAGCGGGTGGGAGCAATGAGCAGTTCTTC; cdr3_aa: CASSPAIAGGSNEQFF
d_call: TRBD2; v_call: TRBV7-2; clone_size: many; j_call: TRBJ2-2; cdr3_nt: TGTGCCAGCAGCAATCTAGCGGGAAGGGTTACCGGGGAGCTGTTTTTT; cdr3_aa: CASSNLAGRVTGELFF
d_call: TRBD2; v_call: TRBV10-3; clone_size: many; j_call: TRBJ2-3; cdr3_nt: TGTGCCATCAGTAGTGGGACTAGTGGAGCAGATACGCAGTATTTT; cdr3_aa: CAISSGTSGADTQYF
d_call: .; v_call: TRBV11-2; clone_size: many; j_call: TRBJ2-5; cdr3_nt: TGTGCCAGCAGCCTGCCAGCAGGCCTCCTAGGAGAGACCCAGTACTTC; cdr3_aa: CASSLPAGLLGETQYF
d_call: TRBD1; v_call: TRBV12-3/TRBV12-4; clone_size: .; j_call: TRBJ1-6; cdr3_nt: TGTGCCTTCAGTCCGCGGGCAGGGGGCCTCCTCAATTCACCCCTCCACTTT; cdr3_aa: CAFSPRAGGLLNSPLHF
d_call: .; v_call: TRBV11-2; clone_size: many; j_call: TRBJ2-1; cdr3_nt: TGTGCCAGCAGCCCCGACCCAACCGATGAGCAGTTCTTC; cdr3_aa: CASSPDPTDEQFF
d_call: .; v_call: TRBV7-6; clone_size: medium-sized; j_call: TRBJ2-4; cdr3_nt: TGTGCCAGCAGCGACTCCGGGACTGCCACAGACATTCAGTACTTC; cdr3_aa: CASSDSGTATDIQYF
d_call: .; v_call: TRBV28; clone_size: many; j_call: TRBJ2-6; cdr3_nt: TGTGCCAGCAGTTTATCTGGGGCCAACGTCCTGACTTTC; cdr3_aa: CASSLSGANVLTF
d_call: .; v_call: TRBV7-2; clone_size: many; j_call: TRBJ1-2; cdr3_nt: TGTGCCAGCATCGCGGTAGGGAGCTATGGCTACACCTTC; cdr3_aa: CASIAVGSYGYTF
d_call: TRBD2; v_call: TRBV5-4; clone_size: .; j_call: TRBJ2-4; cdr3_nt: TGTGCCAGCAGCTTGAGCCCTCTAGCGGGGGAAAACATTCAGTACTTC; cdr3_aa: CASSLSPLAGENIQYF
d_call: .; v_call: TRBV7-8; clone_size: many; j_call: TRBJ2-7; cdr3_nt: TGTGCCAGCAGTCTCTTTAAATTCGGGACCTACGAGCAGTACTTC; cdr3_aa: CASSLFKFGTYEQYF
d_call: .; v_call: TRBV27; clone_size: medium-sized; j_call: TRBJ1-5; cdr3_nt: TGTGCCAGCAGTTTGCGGGGCAAAAAAAATCAGCCCCAGCATTTT; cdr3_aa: CASSLRGKKNQPQHF
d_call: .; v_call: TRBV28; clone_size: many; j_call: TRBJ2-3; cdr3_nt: TGTGCCAGCAGTTTATCCGGGTCTAGGTATACGCAGTATTTT; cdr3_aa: CASSLSGSRYTQYF
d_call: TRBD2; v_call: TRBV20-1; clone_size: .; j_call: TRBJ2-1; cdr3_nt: TGCAGGGGCCCGGCTCCAGGGAGGGGTCTCTACAATGAGCAGTTCTTC; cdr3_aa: CRGPAPGRGLYNEQFF
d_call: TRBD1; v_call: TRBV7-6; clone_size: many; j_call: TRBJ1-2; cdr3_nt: TGTGCCAGCAGCCCCATCGGACAGGGGAGCTATGGCTACACCTTC; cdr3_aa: CASSPIGQGSYGYTF
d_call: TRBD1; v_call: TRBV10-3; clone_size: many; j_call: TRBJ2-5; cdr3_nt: TGTGCCGGCCGGGACAGCACCCAAGAGACCCAGTACTTC; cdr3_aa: CAGRDSTQETQYF
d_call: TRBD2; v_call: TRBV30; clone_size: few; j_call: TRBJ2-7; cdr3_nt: TGTGCCTGGAGTCCGGGACTAGCAGCCCCCGAGCAGTACTTC; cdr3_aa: CAWSPGLAAPEQYF
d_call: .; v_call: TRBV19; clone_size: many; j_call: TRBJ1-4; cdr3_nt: TGTGCCAGTAGCGGACAGCCAACTAATGAAAAACTGTTTTTT; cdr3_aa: CASSGQPTNEKLFF
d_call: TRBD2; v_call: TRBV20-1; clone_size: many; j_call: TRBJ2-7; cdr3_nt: TGCAGTGCTGTAAGGACTAGATTTTACGAGCAGTACTTC; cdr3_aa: CSAVRTRFYEQYF
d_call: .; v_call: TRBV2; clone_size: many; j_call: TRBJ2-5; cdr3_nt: TGTGCCAGCCGGGAAGAGATGGAGACCCAGTACTTC; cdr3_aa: CASREEMETQYF
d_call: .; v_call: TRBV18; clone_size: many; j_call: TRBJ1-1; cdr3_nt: TGTGCCAGCTCCCTTTATGGGGCGGATATGAACACTGAAGCTTTCTTT; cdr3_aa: CASSLYGADMNTEAFF
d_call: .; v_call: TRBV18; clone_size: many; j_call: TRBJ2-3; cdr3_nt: TGTGCCAGCTCACCTAGGGGATATACGCAGTATTTT; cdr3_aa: CASSPRGYTQYF
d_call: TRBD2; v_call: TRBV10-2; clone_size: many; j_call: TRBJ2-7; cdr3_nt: TGCGCCAGCAGCATACTAGCGGGAGGGCACGAGCAGTACTTC; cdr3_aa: CASSILAGGHEQYF
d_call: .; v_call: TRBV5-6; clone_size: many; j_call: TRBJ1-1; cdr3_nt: TGTGCCAGCAGCGGCGACGGGACAACCACTGAAGCTTTCTTT; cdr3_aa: CASSGDGTTTEAFF
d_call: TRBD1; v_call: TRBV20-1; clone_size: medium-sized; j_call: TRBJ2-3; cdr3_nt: TGCAGTGCTGACAGGACAGGGGATCAGGGAGATACGCAGTATTTT; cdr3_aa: CSADRTGDQGDTQYF
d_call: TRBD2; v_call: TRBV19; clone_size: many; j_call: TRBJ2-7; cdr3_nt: TGTGCCAGTAGTCCCCAAGGAGCGGGGTACGCCGAGCAGTACTTC; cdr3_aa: CASSPQGAGYAEQYF
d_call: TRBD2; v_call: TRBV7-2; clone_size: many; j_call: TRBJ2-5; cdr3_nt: TGTGCCAGCACCTTGACTAGCGGGAGGGAAGAGACCCAGTACTTC; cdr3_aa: CASTLTSGREETQYF
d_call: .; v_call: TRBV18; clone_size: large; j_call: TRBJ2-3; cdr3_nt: TGTGCCAGCTCACGCGGGGACCCGGGGGGCACAGATACGCAGTATTTT; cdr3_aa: CASSRGDPGGTDTQYF
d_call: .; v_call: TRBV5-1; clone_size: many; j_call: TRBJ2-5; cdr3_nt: TGCGCCAGCAGCTTGGTCAGCGGTCAAGAGACCCAGTACTTC; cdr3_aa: CASSLVSGQETQYF
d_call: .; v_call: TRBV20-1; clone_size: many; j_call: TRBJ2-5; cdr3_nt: TGCAGTGCTAGGAACCCCCTAGCGCTCCAAGAGACCCAGTACTTC; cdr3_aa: CSARNPLALQETQYF
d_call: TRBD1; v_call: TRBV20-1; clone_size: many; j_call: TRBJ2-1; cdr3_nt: TGCAGTGCTAGAGCCCCAGGGGGCCGAGGACCGTTCTTC; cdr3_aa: CSARAPGGRGPFF
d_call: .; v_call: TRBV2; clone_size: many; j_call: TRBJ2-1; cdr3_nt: TGTGCCAGCAGTGAAACGGGAGAACCCTACAATGAGCAGTTCTTC; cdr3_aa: CASSETGEPYNEQFF
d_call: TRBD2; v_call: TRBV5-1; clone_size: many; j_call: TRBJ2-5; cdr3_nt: TGCGCCAGCAGCAGGCAGGGAGGGGAGACCCAGTACTTC; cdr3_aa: CASSRQGGETQYF
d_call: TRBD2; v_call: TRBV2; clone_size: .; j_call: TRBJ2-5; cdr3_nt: TGTACCAGCAGTGACGGGACTAGCGGTTCCGTAACCAAAGAGACCCAGTACTTC; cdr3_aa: CTSSDGTSGSVTKETQYF
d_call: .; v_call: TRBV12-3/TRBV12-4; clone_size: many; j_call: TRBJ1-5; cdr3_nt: TGTGCCAGCAAAGGGTCGTTTGGTCAGCCCCAGCATTTT; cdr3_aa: CASKGSFGQPQHF
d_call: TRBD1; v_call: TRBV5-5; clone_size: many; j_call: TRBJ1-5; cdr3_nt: TGTGCCAGCAGCTCGAATCCCGGGACAGTTAGCAATCAGCCCCAGCATTTT; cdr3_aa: CASSSNPGTVSNQPQHF